A single sample is the source of the 21 T cell receptor beta chains below, sequenced in a study of blood T cell dynamics during melanoma immunotherapy. TCRdb's copy holds only in-frame clones and misses some; the assay was immunoSEQ multiplex PCR. The data hold 15,000 or so clones, with around nine tenths observed a single time. Sample time point: week 3, after first cycle of checkpoint inhibitor. Sequences were derived from blood, sampled from a patient treated with checkpoint blockade. Receptors originate from a human donor with melanoma.

The chain combines TRBV5-3 with TRBJ1-1; D gene uncertain. TRBV5-3 is treated as an ORF (open reading frame) with a function not yet certain. The CDR3 extends over 15 amino acids. The ends were cut back, 8 bases at V and 2 bases at J, with 19 bases in the middle. The chain's CDR3 is CASSPRQAPNTEAFF. The CDR3 DNA follows: TGTGCCAGCAGCCCTCGGCAAGCCCCCAACACTGAAGCTTTCTTT.

This sequence joins TRBV7-2 and TRBJ1-3; tentative D call: TRBD1 (5 bases). Trimming took 2 bases from V and 0 from J, leaving 8 bases between them. CDR1 and CDR2 from the germline V gene are SGHTA and FQGNSA. The CDR3 is 15 residues long. Written as DNA, the CDR3 is TGTGCCAGCAGCTTATGGGGGAGCTCTGGAAACACCATATATTTT. Translating gives CASSLWGSSGNTIYF.

The chain combines TRBV6-1 with TRBJ2-7; 9 bases are shared with TRBD2. CDR3 length equals 17 residues. V trimming: 4 bases; J trimming: 6 bases; junction bases outside the gene matches: 16. Germline V gene data show CDR1 as MNHNS and CDR2 as SASEGT. CDR3 in DNA: TGTGCCAGCAGTGTGGGGGCGGTAGCGGGAGCCCTTTCCGAGCAGTACTTC. Protein product: CASSVGAVAGALSEQYF.

The chain links TRBV30 to TRBJ1-2; D remains ambiguous. Germline V gene lookup returns CDR1 GTSNPN and CDR2 SVGIG (reference sequence). The CDR3 length is 11 residues. V lost 0 bases to trimming and J lost 10 bases, with 9 bases between them. DNA of the CDR3: TGTGCCTGGAGTGTAGGACCAATCTACACCTTC. This translates into CAWSVGPIYTF.

The chain links TRBV14 to TRBJ2-1; 7 positions agree with TRBD2. The CDR3 is made up of 15 amino acids. Germline V CDR1 and CDR2: SGHDN, FVKESK. V was pared by 6 bases and J by 0 bases, with 5 bases of the junction left unmatched. DNA for the CDR3: TGTGCCAGCAGGCCTAGCGGTAGCTCCTACAATGAGCAGTTCTTC. Residues: CASRPSGSSYNEQFF.

DNA for the CDR3: TGTGCCAGCAGCTTGCGCCGGGACTTCTACACAGATACGCAGTATTTT. It encodes CASSLRRDFYTDTQYF. The J gene is TRBJ2-3, the V gene TRBV5-4; D might be TRBD2 (6 bases). CDR3 length equals 16 residues. The germline gives CDR1 SGHNT, CDR2 YYREEE (reference sequence). V lost 1 base, J lost 2 bases, and 14 bases lay in between.

The J gene is TRBJ2-5, the V gene TRBV7-9, with 10 bases that match TRBD2. In germline, CDR1 is SEHNR, CDR2 FQNEAQ (reference sequence). This CDR3 comprises 13 residues. Trimming took 1 base from V and 14 from J; bases not matched to a gene: 7. This CDR3 reads CASSLDRAGGRYF. The DNA for the CDR3 is TGTGCCAGCAGCTTAGACCGAGCGGGAGGGCGATACTTC.

Concerning this clone: Mismatch with germline at one junction end may stem from a read error. This chain uses TRBV28 with TRBJ2-5; tentatively, D is TRBD1 or TRBD2 (5 bases each). The CDR3 loop spans 14 amino acids. Per germline, CDR1 MDHEN and CDR2 SYDVKM. DNA for the CDR3: TGTGCCAGCAGTTTGATTAGGGACCACGAGACCCAGTACTTC. Its protein is CASSLIRDHETQYF.

The rearrangement joins TRBV18 to TRBJ2-7, with 7 bases identical to TRBD1. Germline V gives CDR1 KGHSH, CDR2 LQKENI. Trimming cost V 1 base and J 5 bases; bases outside gene matches: 2. The CDR3 runs to 13 residues. The CDR3 loop is CASSPQGADEQYF. CDR3 DNA: TGTGCCAGCTCACCACAGGGGGCCGACGAGCAGTACTTC.

This clone was observed a handful of times. J is TRBJ1-1 and V is TRBV5-1, with 7 bases identical to TRBD1. Germline loops: CDR1 SGHRS, CDR2 YFSETQ. With V trimmed by 1 base and J by 5 bases, 8 bases remained unmatched. The CDR3 is made up of 15 amino acids. This CDR3 is CASSLSAQQGTEAFF. For the CDR3, the DNA is TGCGCCAGCAGCTTGAGTGCGCAACAGGGGACTGAAGCTTTCTTT.

This chain's CDR3 is CASSLARQGPTGSSYEQYF. In DNA form, the CDR3 reads TGTGCCAGCAGCTTAGCGAGACAGGGCCCCACCGGGAGCTCCTACGAGCAGTACTTC. The chain employs TRBV7-2 and TRBJ2-7; possible D gene TRBD1, 7 bases. CDR3 length: 19 residues. With 0 bases removed from V and 0 bases from J, the gap between germline ends came to 21 bases. CDR1 and CDR2 (germline): SGHTA, FQGNSA. The entire variable domain, with the rest obtained from reference TRBV7-2 and TRBJ2-7, is as follows: GAGVSQSPSNKVTEKGKDVELRCDPISGHTALYWYRQSLGQGLEFLIYFQGNSAPDKSGLPSDRFSAERTGGSVSTLTIQRTQQEDSAVYLCASSLARQGPTGSSYEQYFGPGTRLTVT.

The chain employs TRBV11-2 and TRBJ2-2; D is perhaps TRBD2 (5 bases). Germline V gene sequence: CDR1 SGHAT, CDR2 FQNNGV. The CDR3 runs 14 residues. Trimming pared 5 bases from V and 4 bases from J, leaving 11 bases between. The CDR3 coding sequence is TGTGCCAGCAGCCGATCGGGGTCCACCGGGGAGCTGTTTTTT. Translating gives CASSRSGSTGELFF.

The rearrangement joins TRBV5-1 to TRBJ2-5; D is perhaps TRBD1 or TRBD2 (5 bases each). The J call may be in error: the DNA end matches TRBJ2-7 better. The germline V gene encodes CDR1 SGHRS and CDR2 YFSETQ. The CDR3 loop spans 13 amino acids. The CDR3 bases are TGCGCCAGCAGCTTGGGAGGGGACTACGAGCAGTACTTC. Translated, it gives CASSLGGDYEQYF.

The chain employs TRBV5-1 and TRBJ2-5; either TRBD1 or TRBD2 may fit D (6 bases each). The V and J ends lost 4 bases and 0 bases respectively, with 16 bases between them. There are 16 residues in the CDR3. Germline loops: CDR1 SGHRS, CDR2 YFSETQ. The CDR3 sequence: CASSPGAIGDQETQYF. CDR3 coding DNA: TGCGCCAGCAGCCCGGGGGCCATAGGGGACCAAGAGACCCAGTACTTC. The full variable domain, rest sourced from reference TRBV5-1 and TRBJ2-5, is KAGVTQTPRYLIKTRGQQVTLSCSPISGHRSVSWYQQTPGQGLQFLFEYFSETQRNKGNFPGRFSGRQFSNSRSEMNVSTLELGDSALYLCASSPGAIGDQETQYFGPGTRLLVL.

V and J are TRBV4-2 and TRBJ2-7; 9 bases map to TRBD2. Germline V gives CDR1 LGHNA, CDR2 YNFKEQ. The length of the CDR3 is 15 residues. Trimming took 1 base from V and 3 from J; bases not matched to a gene: 4. This chain's CDR3 is CASSQGSSGDYEQYF. The CDR3 nucleotides read TGTGCCAGCAGCCAAGGCTCTAGCGGGGACTACGAGCAGTACTTC.

The chain combines TRBV11-3 with TRBJ2-1; no reliable D call. With 4 bases removed from V and 6 bases from J, the gap between germline ends came to 16 bases. The CDR3 sequence is 15 residues long. Germline V gene data show CDR1 as SGHNT and CDR2 as YENEEA. As DNA, the CDR3 is TGTGCCAGCAGCTCCGGTGGGCTAGTCTTCAATGAGCAGTTCTTC. As protein: CASSSGGLVFNEQFF.

This chain connects TRBV6-6 to TRBJ2-7; D is unresolved. There are 13 residues in the CDR3. CDR1 is MNHNY and CDR2 is SVGAGI in the germline V gene (reference sequence). Trimming shortened V by 7 bases and J by 4 bases, and 14 bases separated the two germline ends. CDR3 in amino acids: CASKSGSPYEQYF. The CDR3 bases are TGTGCCAGCAAGTCCGGCAGTCCTTACGAGCAGTACTTC.

V usage is TRBV19 and J usage is TRBJ2-2, with 11 nucleotides matching TRBD1. V shed 4 bases, J shed 3 bases, and the junction held 4 bases outside the gene matches. The CDR3 contains 16 residues. Germline V gene lookup returns CDR1 LNHDA and CDR2 SQIVND (reference sequence). CDR3 coding DNA: TGTGCCAGTAGTACCGGGACAGGGGGGGACACCGGGGAGCTGTTTTTT. It translates to CASSTGTGGDTGELFF.

This chain connects TRBV6-5 to TRBJ1-1, with 7 bases identical to TRBD1. CDR1 and CDR2 (germline): MNHEY, SVGAGI. V gave up 6 bases and J gave up 1 base; unmatched junction bases: 8. The CDR3 is 15 amino acids. The DNA of the CDR3 is TGTGCCAGCAGCCAAGAACAGGGGCAGAACACTGAAGCTTTCTTT. Its protein is CASSQEQGQNTEAFF.

The chain combines TRBV5-6 with TRBJ2-1; 8 bases map to TRBD2. CDR3 length: 16 amino acids. The trim removed 3 bases at V and 2 bases at J, leaving 7 bases unmatched. Germline assignment: CDR1 SGHDT and CDR2 YYEEEE. The CDR3 region is CASSSTGTRAYNEQFF. CDR3 coding DNA: TGTGCCAGCAGCTCTACCGGGACTAGGGCCTACAATGAGCAGTTCTTC.

The chain carries TRBV28 and TRBJ2-7; 10 bases match TRBD1. Germline lookup yields CDR1 MDHEN and CDR2 SYDVKM. This CDR3 is built from 18 residues. Trimming at V came to 5 bases and at J to 3 bases, leaving 16 bases not matched to a gene. CDR3 region: CASSGTGTGVVFLYEQYF. In nucleotides, the CDR3 is TGTGCCAGCAGTGGAACCGGGACAGGGGTCGTTTTCCTCTACGAGCAGTACTTC.